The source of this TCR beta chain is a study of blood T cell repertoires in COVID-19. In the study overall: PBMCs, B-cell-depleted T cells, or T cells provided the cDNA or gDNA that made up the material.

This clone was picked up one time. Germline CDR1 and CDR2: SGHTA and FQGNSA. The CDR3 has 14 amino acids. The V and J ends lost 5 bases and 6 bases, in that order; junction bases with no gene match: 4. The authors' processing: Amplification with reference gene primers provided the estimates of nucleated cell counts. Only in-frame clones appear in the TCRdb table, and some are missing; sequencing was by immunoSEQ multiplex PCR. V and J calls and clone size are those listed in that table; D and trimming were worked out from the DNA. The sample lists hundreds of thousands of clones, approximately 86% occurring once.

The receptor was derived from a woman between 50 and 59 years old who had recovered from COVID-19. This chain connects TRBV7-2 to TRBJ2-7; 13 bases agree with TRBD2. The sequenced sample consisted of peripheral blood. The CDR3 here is CASSTRTSGGEQYF. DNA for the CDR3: TGTGCCAGCAGCACGAGGACTAGCGGGGGCGAGCAGTACTTC.